This T cell receptor (beta chain) was identified in a study of blood T cell repertoires in COVID-19. Study-wide background: Samples representing acute and convalescent COVID-19 were sourced from the United States, Italy and Spain.

In the authors' methods: Researchers report that nucleated cell counts were estimated from reference gene primer amplification. Generated by immunoSEQ multiplex PCR, the TCRdb table keeps only in-frame clones and is missing some. V and J calls and clone size are those listed in that table; D and trimming were worked out from the DNA. Found here are fewer than 500,000 clones, 87% of them singletons; the top ten hold 1% to 1.5%. Participants reported their clinical history, and cohort assignment relied on those reports. Donors in Cohort 3 counted as recovered after two negative PCRs, clearance, or symptom resolution. Remarks on this clone: With a much larger clone just one base away, this may be a read error.

This CDR3 region has 13 residues. V lost 5 bases and J 4 bases, leaving 9 bases between the germline ends. Germline V gene sequence: CDR1 SEHNR, CDR2 FQNEAQ (reference sequence). Sequenced: PBMCs or T cells enriched from blood (not recorded which). The chain couples TRBV7-9 to TRBJ1-5; D not certain. The sequence was collected from a man younger than 45 who had recovered from COVID-19. The CDR3 nucleotides read TGTGCCAGCAGCCAAGACGGGAATCAGCCCCAGCATTTT. Amino acids: CASSQDGNQPQHF.